Each of the 30 T cell receptor beta chains below was sequenced from the same sample in a study of blood T cell repertoires in COVID-19. The assay was immunoSEQ multiplex PCR, and TCRdb's table has in-frame clones only and misses some. Altogether just over 150,000 clones are present, about 93% being singletons, with the ten largest covering around 4.6%. The sequencing sample was made of peripheral blood. These receptors originate from a woman in her fifties or sixties with acute or convalescent COVID-19.

J is TRBJ1-3 and V is TRBV12-5, with D possibly matching TRBD1 (5 bases). The length of the CDR3 is 14 residues. V was pared by 7 bases and J by 0 bases, with 10 bases between. The V gene's germline CDR1 is LGHNT and CDR2 FRNRAP. The CDR3 bases are TGTGCTAGTGTTACCCAGGGCTCTGGAAACACCATATATTTT. This encodes CASVTQGSGNTIYF.

The chain employs TRBV7-2 and TRBJ1-2; D is possibly TRBD1 (6 bases). Trimming took 5 bases from V and 5 from J, leaving 15 bases between them. Looked up from germline, CDR1 is SGHTA and CDR2 is FQGNSA. There are 14 residues in the CDR3. The CDR3 region is CASSASSGTYGYTF. In nucleotides, the CDR3 is TGTGCCAGCAGCGCCTCATCCGGGACATATGGCTACACCTTC.

DNA for the CDR3: TGTGCCAGCAGTGAATATGAAGCGGAAACTGAAGCTTTCTTT. Residues: CASSEYEAETEAFF. V is TRBV25-1 and J is TRBJ1-1; no definite D call. Trimming pared 0 bases from V and 5 bases from J, leaving 10 bases between. CDR3 length: 14 amino acids. CDR1 MGHDK and CDR2 SYGVNS come from the germline V gene.

The chain recombines TRBV30 with TRBJ2-3; 13 nucleotides line up with TRBD2. Germline V gene data show CDR1 as GTSNPN and CDR2 as SVGIG (reference sequence). This CDR3 is built from 15 residues. The J segment lost 2 bases and the V segment lost 3 bases, leaving 2 bases of the junction unmatched. This chain's CDR3 is CAWRTSGRSTDTQYF. CDR3 in DNA: TGTGCCTGGAGGACTAGCGGGAGGTCCACAGATACGCAGTATTTT.

The chain recombines TRBV12-3 or TRBV12-4 with TRBJ1-4; D is undetermined. V was shortened by 4 bases and J by 4 bases, with 7 bases between the two germline ends. This CDR3 comprises 13 residues. This CDR3 reads CASSSQINEKLFF. CDR3 nucleotide sequence: TGTGCCAGCAGTTCTCAGATTAATGAAAAACTGTTTTTT.

This rearrangement joins TRBV4-3 to TRBJ2-2; TRBD1 aligns across 8 bases. V shed 1 base and J 4 bases; nucleotides not matched to a gene: 2. The V gene's germline CDR1 is LGHNA and CDR2 YSLEER. The CDR3 is 15 amino acids. CDR3: CASSQGTGSTGELFF. CDR3 coding DNA: TGCGCCAGCAGCCAAGGGACAGGGTCCACCGGGGAGCTGTTTTTT.

This chain connects TRBV24-1 to TRBJ1-6; D uncertain. V lost 3 bases and J 0 bases, leaving 8 bases between the germline ends. Germline-derived CDR1 and CDR2 are KGHDR and SFDVKD. The CDR3 contains 16 residues. The CDR3 here is CATSDRGSSYNSPLHF. The DNA of the CDR3 is TGTGCCACCAGTGATCGAGGGAGCTCCTATAATTCACCCCTCCACTTT.

The CDR3 coding sequence is TGTGCCAGCACTGGGACAGGGAAGAGCAATCAGCCCCAGCATTTT. Protein product: CASTGTGKSNQPQHF. The chain combines TRBV2 with TRBJ1-5; 9 positions agree with TRBD1. V was pared by 7 bases and J by 1 base, with 5 bases of the junction left unmatched. CDR3 length equals 15 residues. CDR1 SNHLY and CDR2 FYNNEI come from the germline V gene.

The V call is TRBV4-2, the J call TRBJ1-2, with D perhaps matching TRBD1 (5 bases). The V gene lost 0 bases and the J gene lost 6 bases, with 11 bases spanning the gap. Germline CDR1 and CDR2: LGHNA and YNFKEQ. The CDR3 totals 14 residues. CDR3: CASSQDRWGDGYTF. DNA of the CDR3: TGTGCCAGCAGCCAAGATAGATGGGGCGATGGCTACACCTTC.

The gene calls are TRBV7-2 and TRBJ2-1, with D hard to call. The V and J ends lost 5 bases and 6 bases respectively, with 8 bases between them. The germline gives CDR1 SGHTA, CDR2 FQGNSA. The CDR3 has 12 amino acids. Here the CDR3 DNA reads TGTGCCAGCAGCCCATACACCAATGAGCAGTTCTTC. This encodes CASSPYTNEQFF. Variable domain in full (rest from reference TRBV7-2 and TRBJ2-1): GAGVSQSPSNKVTEKGKDVELRCDPISGHTALYWYRQSLGQGLEFLIYFQGNSAPDKSGLPSDRFSAERTGGSVSTLTIQRTQQEDSAVYLCASSPYTNEQFFGPGTRLTVL.

The chain combines TRBV7-8 with TRBJ2-2, with D perhaps matching TRBD1 (6 bases). Germline CDR1 SGHVS, CDR2 FQNEAQ. V was pared by 4 bases and J by 5 bases, with 17 bases between. There are 16 residues in the CDR3. CDR3 DNA: TGTGCCAGCAGCTCCCGGCCACAGGGTGGTACCGGGGAGCTGTTTTTT. It is translated as CASSSRPQGGTGELFF. The full variable domain, rest sourced from reference TRBV7-8 and TRBJ2-2, is GAGVSQSPRYKVAKRGQDVALRCDPISGHVSLFWYQQALGQGPEFLTYFQNEAQLDKSGLPSDRFFAERPEGSVSTLKIQRTQQEDSAVYLCASSSRPQGGTGELFFGEGSRLTVL.

The chain combines TRBV28 with TRBJ1-2, with D hard to call. CDR1 is MDHEN and CDR2 is SYDVKM in the germline V gene. CDR3 length equals 11 residues. Trimming removed 2 bases from V and 5 bases from J, with 3 bases in between. Written as DNA, the CDR3 is TGTGCCAGCAGTTTACAGTATGGCTACACCTTC. It is translated as CASSLQYGYTF.

J is TRBJ2-1 and V is TRBV4-3; 12 bases fit TRBD2. The CDR3 sequence is 16 residues long. The V gene's germline CDR1 is LGHNA and CDR2 YSLEER. Germline trimming cut 4 bases from V and 7 bases from J; bases unmatched to any gene: 8. The chain's CDR3 is CASSRTSGMAYNEQFF. In DNA form, the CDR3 reads TGCGCCAGCAGCCGGACTAGCGGGATGGCTTATAATGAGCAGTTCTTC.

V and J are TRBV18 and TRBJ1-5; weak D call: TRBD1 (6 bases). Germline lookup yields CDR1 KGHSH and CDR2 LQKENI. CDR3 size: 15 residues. Trimming stripped 2 bases from V and 2 bases from J, with 10 bases between. CDR3 loop: CASSPGGDRNQPQHF. The DNA of the CDR3 is TGTGCCAGCTCACCAGGGGGCGATCGCAATCAGCCCCAGCATTTT.

The genes are TRBV24-1 and TRBJ1-4; D might be TRBD1 (5 bases). V was cut by 1 base and J by 7 bases, with 12 bases left in between. Germline V gene data show CDR1 as KGHDR and CDR2 as SFDVKD. This CDR3 is built from 15 residues. Here the CDR3 reads CATSDFSGGSEKLFF. For the CDR3, the DNA is TGTGCCACCAGTGATTTCTCCGGGGGGAGTGAAAAACTGTTTTTT.

This clone was seen more than once but under ten times. The gene calls are TRBV6-5 and TRBJ1-2, with a possible D match to TRBD1 (5 bases). The CDR3 is 14 amino acids. The germline CDR1 and CDR2 sequences are MNHEY and SVGAGI. V was cut by 6 bases and J by 8 bases, with 19 bases left in between. CDR3 nucleotides: TGTGCCAGCAGAACCCAGGGCCGAAGTGCGGGCTACACCTTC. Its translation: CASRTQGRSAGYTF.

In this sample, this clone turned up once. The chain joins TRBV5-1 to TRBJ1-1, with D perhaps matching TRBD1 (5 bases). The germline V and J ends were trimmed by 5 bases and 1 base, with 9 bases remaining between them. The CDR3 runs 13 residues. From germline, CDR1 is SGHRS and CDR2 YFSETQ. The CDR3 nucleotides read TGCGCCAGCAGTGCCGGGGGGAACACTGAAGCTTTCTTT. Amino acid sequence: CASSAGGNTEAFF.

The V gene is TRBV29-1, the J gene TRBJ1-2; 10 bases line up with TRBD1. This CDR3 is 14 amino acids long. The germline gives CDR1 SQVTM, CDR2 ANQGSEA. V was clipped by 4 bases and J by 8 bases; unmatched bases: 10. DNA for the CDR3: TGCAGCGTTGCAACCGGGACAGGGGCTTTAGGCTACACCTTC. Its translation is CSVATGTGALGYTF.

The J gene is TRBJ2-7, the V gene TRBV3-1 (or the pseudogene TRBV3-2); D perhaps matches TRBD1 (6 bases). Germline CDR1 reads LGHDT; CDR2 reads YNNKEL (reference sequence). The CDR3 has 15 amino acids. V dropped 1 base and J dropped 7 bases, with 17 bases sitting between them. As DNA, the CDR3 is TGTGCCAGCAGCCAAGTTGGGGACACCAACGGGGAGCAGTACTTC. It specifies CASSQVGDTNGEQYF.

V is TRBV30 and J is TRBJ1-5, with D uncertain. V dropped 3 bases and J dropped 6 bases, with 12 bases sitting between them. The CDR3 is 13 amino acids. Germline-derived CDR1 and CDR2 are GTSNPN and SVGIG (reference sequence). The CDR3, as DNA: TGTGCCTGGAGCGAAGAGGGCGTTCAGCCCCAGCATTTT. Its protein is CAWSEEGVQPQHF.

This chain links TRBV5-8 with TRBJ2-7, with 8 nucleotides matching TRBD1. Per the germline V gene, CDR1 is SGHTS and CDR2 is YDEGEE. The CDR3 has 16 amino acids. Trimming cost V 2 bases and J 4 bases; bases outside gene matches: 11. The CDR3 sequence: CASSFAGTGRRYEQYF. The CDR3 nucleotides are TGTGCCAGCAGCTTTGCCGGGACAGGTCGTAGGTACGAGCAGTACTTC.

The chain recombines TRBV27 with TRBJ2-7; 10 bases align to TRBD2. There are 13 residues in the CDR3. Germline V lookup: CDR1 MNHEY, CDR2 SMNVEV (reference sequence). V was pared by 8 bases and J by 3 bases, with 4 bases of the junction left unmatched. Written as DNA, the CDR3 is TGTGCCAGCGCGGTAGCGGGAGGCTACGAGCAGTACTTC. Encoded protein: CASAVAGGYEQYF.

The chain carries TRBV12-5 and TRBJ2-6, with D perhaps TRBD1 (6 bases). Germline CDR1 LGHNT, CDR2 FRNRAP. The ends were cut back, 0 bases at V and 1 base at J, with 13 bases in the middle. CDR3 length equals 18 residues. CDR3 loop: CASGLVLGDRSGANVLTF. DNA for the CDR3: TGTGCTAGTGGTTTGGTACTCGGAGACAGGTCTGGGGCCAACGTCCTGACTTTC.

CDR3 bases: TGTGCCAGCAGCGACGGGGATTCTTACTACAATGAGCAGTTCTTC. Translation gives CASSDGDSYYNEQFF. The genes are TRBV7-3 and TRBJ2-1, with a weak D call TRBD2 (5 bases). This CDR3 contains 15 residues. CDR1 is SGHTA, CDR2 FQGTGA, per germline. V was trimmed by 5 bases and J by 3 bases, leaving 14 bases between them.

The V call is TRBV5-1, the J call TRBJ1-4, with 11 positions matching TRBD1. CDR3 length: 14 residues. The germline gives CDR1 SGHRS, CDR2 YFSETQ. After removal of 2 bases from V and 7 bases from J, the junction contained 1 base not matched to a gene. CDR3 nucleotide sequence: TGCGCCAGCAGCTTCGGGACAGGGGGTGAAAAACTGTTTTTT. It specifies CASSFGTGGEKLFF.

V and J are TRBV6-2 or TRBV6-3 and TRBJ2-1; a possible D gene is TRBD2 (5 bases). Germline CDR1 MNHEY, CDR2 SVGEGT. The CDR3 has 12 amino acids. With 2 bases removed from V and 12 bases from J, the gap between germline ends came to 11 bases. The CDR3 sequence is CASSYGEPWQFF. CDR3 sequence (DNA): TGTGCCAGCAGTTACGGGGAGCCCTGGCAGTTCTTC.

The V and J genes are TRBV29-1 and TRBJ2-3; TRBD2 matches 8 bases. The V gene's germline CDR1 is SQVTM and CDR2 ANQGSEA. J gave up 2 bases and V 6 bases, and 7 bases lay outside the gene matches. CDR3 length equals 14 residues. The CDR3 coding sequence is TGCAGCGTGCAAGCGGGGGCGATCACAGATACGCAGTATTTT. It specifies CSVQAGAITDTQYF.

The chain links TRBV5-1 to TRBJ1-1; D possibly corresponds to TRBD1 (6 bases). The CDR3 is 15 residues long. Germline V gives CDR1 SGHRS, CDR2 YFSETQ. With 3 bases removed from V and 2 bases from J, the gap between germline ends came to 14 bases. CDR3 sequence: CASSSKRTDNTEAFF. As DNA, the CDR3 is TGCGCCAGCAGCTCAAAGAGGACAGACAACACTGAAGCTTTCTTT.

V is TRBV12-3 or TRBV12-4 and J is TRBJ2-7; the match to TRBD1 covers 10 bases. J gave up 13 bases and V 6 bases, and 6 bases lay outside the gene matches. The length of the CDR3 is 11 residues. The CDR3 spells CASSGGQGVYF. CDR3 bases: TGTGCCAGCAGCGGAGGACAGGGGGTATACTTC.

J is TRBJ1-2 and V is TRBV29-1; weak D call: TRBD1 (6 bases). Germline CDR1 is SQVTM and CDR2 is ANQGSEA. The V gene lost 0 bases and the J gene lost 3 bases, with 14 bases spanning the gap. The CDR3 loop spans 15 amino acids. CDR3 nucleotides: TGCAGCGTTGAAGATCTGGACAGAGAGTACTATGGCTACACCTTC. Translation gives CSVEDLDREYYGYTF.